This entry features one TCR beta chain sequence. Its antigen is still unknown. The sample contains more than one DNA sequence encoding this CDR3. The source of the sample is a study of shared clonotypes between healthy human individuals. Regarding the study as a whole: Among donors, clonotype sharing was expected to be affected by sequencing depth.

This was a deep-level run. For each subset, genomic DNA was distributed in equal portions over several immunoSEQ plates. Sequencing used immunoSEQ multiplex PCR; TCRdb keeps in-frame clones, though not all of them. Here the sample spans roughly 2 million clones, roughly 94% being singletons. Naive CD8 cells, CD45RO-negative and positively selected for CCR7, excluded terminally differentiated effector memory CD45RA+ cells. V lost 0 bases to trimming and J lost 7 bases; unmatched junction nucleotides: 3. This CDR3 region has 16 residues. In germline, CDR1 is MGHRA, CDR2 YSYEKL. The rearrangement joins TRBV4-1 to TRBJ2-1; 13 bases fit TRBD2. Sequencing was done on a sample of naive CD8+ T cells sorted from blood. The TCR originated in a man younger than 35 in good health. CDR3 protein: CASSQEGLAGLNEQFF. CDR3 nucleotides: TGCGCCAGCAGCCAAGAGGGACTAGCGGGACTAAATGAGCAGTTCTTC.